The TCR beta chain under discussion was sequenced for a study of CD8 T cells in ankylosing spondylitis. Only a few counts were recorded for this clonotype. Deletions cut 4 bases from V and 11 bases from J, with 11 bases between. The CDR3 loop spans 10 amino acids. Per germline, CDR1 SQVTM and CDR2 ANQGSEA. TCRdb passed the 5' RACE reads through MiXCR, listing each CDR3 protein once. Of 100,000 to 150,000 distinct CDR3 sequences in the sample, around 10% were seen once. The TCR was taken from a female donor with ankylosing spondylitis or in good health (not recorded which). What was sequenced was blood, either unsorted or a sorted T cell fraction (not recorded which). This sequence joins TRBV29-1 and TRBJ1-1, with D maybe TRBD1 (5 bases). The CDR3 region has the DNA TGCAGCGTTGTCGGGGGGTTGGCTTTCTTT. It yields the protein CSVVGGLAFF.